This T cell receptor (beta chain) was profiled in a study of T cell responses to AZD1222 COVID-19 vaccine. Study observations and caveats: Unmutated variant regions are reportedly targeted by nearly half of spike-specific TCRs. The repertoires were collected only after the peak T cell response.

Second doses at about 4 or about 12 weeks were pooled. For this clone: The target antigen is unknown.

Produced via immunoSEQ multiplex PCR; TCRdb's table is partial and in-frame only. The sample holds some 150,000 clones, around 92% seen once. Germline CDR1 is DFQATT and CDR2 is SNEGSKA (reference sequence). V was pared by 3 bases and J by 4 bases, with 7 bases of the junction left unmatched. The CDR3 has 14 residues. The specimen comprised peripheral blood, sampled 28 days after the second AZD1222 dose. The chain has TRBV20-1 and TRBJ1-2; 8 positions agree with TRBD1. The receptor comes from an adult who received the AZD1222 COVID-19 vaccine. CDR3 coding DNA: TGCAGTGCTAGTGAAGGGACAGGTCTCTATGGCTACACCTTC. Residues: CSASEGTGLYGYTF.